This T cell receptor (beta chain) was captured by sequencing in a study of CD8 T cells in ankylosing spondylitis. General study results and limits: Within ankylosing spondylitis blood, a TCR beta motif made up of under 10 highly homologous variants appeared to be characteristic. The clones that were linked to disease were reported to be significantly enriched in matched synovial fluid samples from ankylosing spondylitis patients. Disease-linked clones were found to be CD8+ and relatively rare in peripheral blood.

TCRdb itself ran the 5' RACE reads through MiXCR, one entry per CDR3 protein. This table holds about 800,000 distinct CDR3 sequences, around 11% found once. This CDR3 has 15 amino acids. Germline assignment: CDR1 SEHNR and CDR2 FQNEAQ (reference sequence). Unmatched junction bases numbered 8, after V lost 6 bases and J lost 1 base. This clonotype was seen once. Its antigen is unknown. The origin of this receptor is a male donor with ankylosing spondylitis. The V call is TRBV7-9, the J call TRBJ1-1; 7 bases fit TRBD1. Sequenced material: blood, either unsorted or a sorted T cell fraction (not recorded which). The CDR3 DNA reads as TGTGCCAGCAGGATAGACAGGGTAAAGAACACTGAAGCTTTCTTT. It specifies CASRIDRVKNTEAFF.